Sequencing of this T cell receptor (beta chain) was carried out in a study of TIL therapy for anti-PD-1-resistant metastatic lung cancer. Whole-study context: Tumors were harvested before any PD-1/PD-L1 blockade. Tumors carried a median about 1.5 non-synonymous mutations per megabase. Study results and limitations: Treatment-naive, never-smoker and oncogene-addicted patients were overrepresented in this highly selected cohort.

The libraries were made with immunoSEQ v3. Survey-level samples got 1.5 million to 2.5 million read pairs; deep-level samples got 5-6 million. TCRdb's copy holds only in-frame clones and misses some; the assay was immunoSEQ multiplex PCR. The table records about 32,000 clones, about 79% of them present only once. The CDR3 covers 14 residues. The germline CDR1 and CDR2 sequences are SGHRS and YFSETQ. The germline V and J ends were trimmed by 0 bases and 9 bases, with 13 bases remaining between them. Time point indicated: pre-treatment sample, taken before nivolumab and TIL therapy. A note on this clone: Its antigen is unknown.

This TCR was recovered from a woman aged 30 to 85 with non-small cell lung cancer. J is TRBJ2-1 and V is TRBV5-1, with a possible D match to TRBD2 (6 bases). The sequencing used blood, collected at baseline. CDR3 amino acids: CASSLVGPSAEQFF. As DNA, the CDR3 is TGCGCCAGCAGCTTGGTAGGGCCTAGCGCTGAGCAGTTCTTC.